Following are 28 T cell receptor beta chains from one sample sequenced in a study of blood T cell repertoires in COVID-19. Only in-frame clones appear in the TCRdb table, and some are missing; sequencing was by immunoSEQ multiplex PCR. The table has 85,000 to 90,000 clones, approximately 86% seen once. Sequenced sample: peripheral blood. These TCRs come from a man older than 75 with active or convalescent COVID-19.

This chain joins TRBV7-8 and TRBJ2-2, with D maybe TRBD2 (6 bases). The CDR3 length is 13 residues. Trimming took 3 bases from V and 6 from J, leaving 8 bases between them. Germline assignment: CDR1 SGHVS and CDR2 FQNEAQ. DNA for the CDR3: TGTGCCAGCAGCTTGACGGGAGCCGGGGAGCTGTTTTTT. It codes for CASSLTGAGELFF.

A single count supports this clone. The chain is built from TRBV19 and TRBJ2-7; 12 bases line up with TRBD2. The V gene end was trimmed by 4 bases and the J gene end by 3 bases; junction bases not matched to a gene: 1. The germline V gene has CDR1 LNHDA and CDR2 SQIVND (reference sequence). This CDR3 spans 14 amino acids. The CDR3 DNA reads TGTGCCAGTAGTAGGACTAGCGGGAACTACGAGCAGTACTTC. Its protein is CASSRTSGNYEQYF.

This chain links TRBV4-1 with TRBJ2-1; 9 bases line up with TRBD2. Germline CDR1 and CDR2: MGHRA and YSYEKL. After removal of 0 bases from V and 4 bases from J, the junction contained 7 bases not matched to a gene. CDR3 length equals 17 residues. As DNA, the CDR3 is TGCGCCAGCAGCCAAGATAGGCTAGCGGGAACTTACAATGAGCAGTTCTTC. As protein: CASSQDRLAGTYNEQFF.

The V and J genes are TRBV3-1 (or the pseudogene TRBV3-2) and TRBJ1-1, with TRBD1 as a possible D gene (6 bases). From germline, CDR1 is LGHDT and CDR2 YNNKEL (reference sequence). The V end was cut by 2 bases, the J end by 4 bases, with 8 bases between. This CDR3 region has 13 residues. CDR3 bases: TGTGCCAGCAGCCAAACAGGGTCCACTGAAGCTTTCTTT. Translated, it gives CASSQTGSTEAFF.

A single count supports this clone. V usage is TRBV5-1 and J usage is TRBJ2-2, with D uncertain. This CDR3 spans 16 amino acids. The germline CDR1 and CDR2 sequences are SGHRS and YFSETQ. Trimming pared 2 bases from V and 1 base from J, leaving 12 bases between. CDR3 coding DNA: TGCGCCAGCAGCTTAGGAATTAGCCGGAACACCGGGGAGCTGTTTTTT. Its translation: CASSLGISRNTGELFF.

The chain uses TRBV15 and TRBJ1-6; weak D call: TRBD1 (5 bases). V was cut by 2 bases and J by 7 bases, with 15 bases left in between. The germline gives CDR1 LNHNV, CDR2 YYDKDF (reference sequence). The CDR3 runs 16 residues. CDR3 nucleotides: TGTGCCACCAGCAGACAACTCCAGGGCACAAATTCACCCCTCCACTTT. It codes for CATSRQLQGTNSPLHF.

The rearrangement joins TRBV11-2 to TRBJ2-5, with TRBD2 matching over 8 bases. V lost 5 bases, J lost 7 bases, and 12 bases stayed unmatched. This CDR3 comprises 15 residues. The germline CDR1 and CDR2 sequences are SGHAT and FQNNGV. CDR3 protein: CASSRLAYSSGTQYF. The CDR3 nucleotides are TGTGCCAGCAGCCGACTAGCGTATAGTTCCGGGACCCAGTACTTC.

The chain joins TRBV28 to TRBJ2-3; TRBD2 matches 9 bases. From germline, CDR1 is MDHEN and CDR2 SYDVKM. With V trimmed by 8 bases and J by 2 bases, 5 bases remained unmatched. This CDR3 comprises 14 residues. CDR3 residues: CASYPSGNTDTQYF. In nucleotides, the CDR3 is TGTGCCAGCTATCCTAGCGGGAACACAGATACGCAGTATTTT. The full variable domain, rest sourced from reference TRBV28 and TRBJ2-3, is DVKVTQSSRYLVKRTGEKVFLECVQDMDHENMFWYRQDPGLGLRLIYFSYDVKMKEKGDIPEGYSVSREKKERFSLILESASTNQTSMYLCASYPSGNTDTQYFGPGTRLTVL.

This chain uses TRBV9 with TRBJ2-3; TRBD2 matches at 7 bases. This CDR3 has 15 amino acids. Germline V gene sequence: CDR1 SGDLS, CDR2 YYNGEE. J was trimmed by 2 bases and V by 0 bases; bases with no gene match: 3. CDR3 nucleotides: TGTGCCAGCAGCGTAGCTAGCGGCTACACAGATACGCAGTATTTT. It translates to CASSVASGYTDTQYF.

This clone appeared a single time. The rearrangement joins TRBV5-1 to TRBJ2-2, with D unclear. V lost 0 bases, J lost 2 bases, and 8 bases lay in between. Germline V CDR1 and CDR2: SGHRS, YFSETQ. The CDR3 extends over 15 amino acids. This CDR3 is CASSLGPGNTGELFF. The CDR3 DNA follows: TGCGCCAGCAGCTTGGGGCCAGGAAACACCGGGGAGCTGTTTTTT.

The chain joins TRBV6-5 to TRBJ2-2; D remains ambiguous. The CDR3 runs 14 residues. Germline CDR1 MNHEY, CDR2 SVGAGI. Trimming took off 10 bases at V and 4 bases at J, with 16 bases between the two ends. Written as DNA, the CDR3 is TGTGCCACCGCGAGTGGAGTGAGCACCGGGGAGCTGTTTTTT. Encoded protein: CATASGVSTGELFF.

The V call is TRBV4-3, the J call TRBJ2-1, with 11 bases aligning to TRBD2. Germline V CDR1 and CDR2: LGHNA, YSLEER. CDR3 length: 15 amino acids. V dropped 5 bases and J dropped 10; count of bases not matched to a gene: 10. The CDR3 DNA is TGCGCCAGCAGCTCGCTAGCGGGAGGAGGTGGGGAGCAGTTCTTC. Protein product: CASSSLAGGGGEQFF.

The V call is TRBV2, the J call TRBJ1-5; D may be TRBD1 (6 bases). The V gene's germline CDR1 is SNHLY and CDR2 FYNNEI. V was clipped by 6 bases and J by 6 bases, with 18 bases between them. This CDR3 comprises 15 residues. Here the CDR3 DNA reads TGTGCCAGCAGCAGCCTTGGGGGGGCAGGTCAGCCCCAGCATTTT. Translating it yields CASSSLGGAGQPQHF.

DNA of the CDR3: TGCGCCAGCAGCTTGGGACAGGGTTTAGTCGGGGAGCTGTTTTTT. Protein: CASSLGQGLVGELFF. This chain links TRBV5-1 with TRBJ2-2; 7 nucleotides agree with TRBD1. Losses at the gene ends were 0 bases for V and 7 bases for J; bases not matched to a gene: 6. Germline CDR1 is SGHRS and CDR2 is YFSETQ. The CDR3 loop spans 15 amino acids.

This clone showed up just once. The chain recombines TRBV5-4 with TRBJ1-2; a possible D gene is TRBD1 (6 bases). Germline-derived CDR1 and CDR2 are SGHNT and YYREEE (reference sequence). Trimming shortened V by 9 bases and J by 3 bases, and 15 bases separated the two germline ends. This CDR3 region has 13 residues. CDR3 sequence (DNA): TGTGCCACCCGGGGAGGGGGGGACTATGGCTACACCTTC. It encodes CATRGGGDYGYTF.

This chain uses TRBV7-9 with TRBJ2-7; TRBD1 matches at 8 bases. Germline V gives CDR1 SEHNR, CDR2 FQNEAQ (reference sequence). The trim removed 4 bases at V and 4 bases at J, leaving 9 bases unmatched. CDR3 size: 15 residues. CDR3 nucleotides: TGTGCCAGCAGCTCTAGTGGGACAGGAAAATACGAGCAGTACTTC. Translated, it gives CASSSSGTGKYEQYF.

J is TRBJ1-5 and V is TRBV5-4; the match to TRBD1 covers 10 bases. Per the germline V gene, CDR1 is SGHNT and CDR2 is YYREEE (reference sequence). The CDR3 is 16 residues long. V trimming: 4 bases; J trimming: 3 bases; junction bases outside the gene matches: 7. The DNA for the CDR3 is TGTGCCAGCAGCAACCGGGACAGGGGAGACAATCAGCCCCAGCATTTT. This codes for CASSNRDRGDNQPQHF.

The rearrangement links TRBV18 to TRBJ1-1; no reliable D call. The CDR3 is 13 residues long. Trimming shortened V by 5 bases and J by 1 base, and 8 bases separated the two germline ends. The germline gives CDR1 KGHSH, CDR2 LQKENI. CDR3 amino acids: CASSSTQNTEAFF. For the CDR3, the DNA is TGTGCCAGCTCATCGACACAGAACACTGAAGCTTTCTTT.

The chain combines TRBV11-2 with TRBJ2-7, with TRBD2 matching over 10 bases. This CDR3 has 15 amino acids. CDR1 is SGHAT, CDR2 FQNNGV, per germline. V trimming: 1 base; J trimming: 2 bases; junction bases outside the gene matches: 2. CDR3 loop: CASSLAAGGPYEQYF. The CDR3 DNA reads as TGTGCCAGCAGCTTAGCAGCGGGAGGGCCCTACGAGCAGTACTTC. Supplemented by reference TRBV11-2 and TRBJ2-7, the full variable domain reads EAGVAQSPRYKIIEKRQSVAFWCNPISGHATLYWYQQILGQGPKLLIQFQNNGVVDDSQLPKDRFSAERLKGVDSTLKIQPAKLEDSAVYLCASSLAAGGPYEQYFGPGTRLTVT.

In its sample, this clone was seen once. The V and J genes are TRBV9 and TRBJ2-1, with a possible D match to TRBD2 (6 bases). Trimming removed 4 bases at V and 6 bases at J, with 17 bases between. Germline CDR1 and CDR2: SGDLS and YYNGEE. CDR3 length: 15 amino acids. CDR3 protein: CASSPRGELVNEQFF. The DNA of the CDR3 is TGTGCCAGCAGCCCCCGCGGGGAACTAGTCAATGAGCAGTTCTTC. Filled out from reference TRBV9 and TRBJ2-1, the complete variable domain reads DSGVTQTPKHLITATGQRVTLRCSPRSGDLSVYWYQQSLDQGLQFLIQYYNGEERAKGNILERFSAQQFPDLHSELNLSSLELGDSALYFCASSPRGELVNEQFFGPGTRLTVL.

The gene calls are TRBV5-4 and TRBJ1-1, with 9 nucleotides matching TRBD1. The CDR3 is 14 amino acids. Germline loops: CDR1 SGHNT, CDR2 YYREEE (reference sequence). The junction had 4 bases not matched to a gene; V was cut back by 2 bases and J by 5 bases. CDR3: CASSFRTGVTEAFF. As DNA, the CDR3 is TGTGCCAGCAGCTTTCGGACAGGGGTGACTGAAGCTTTCTTT.

The J gene is TRBJ2-5, the V gene TRBV5-1; perhaps TRBD2 as D (6 bases). CDR1 is SGHRS, CDR2 YFSETQ, per germline. V lost 0 bases to trimming and J lost 5 bases, with 11 bases between them. The CDR3 is made up of 14 amino acids. CDR3 amino acids: CASSLGGREETQYF. CDR3 nucleotides: TGCGCCAGCAGCTTGGGGGGACGGGAGGAGACCCAGTACTTC.

The chain joins TRBV6-6 to TRBJ1-2, with 9 bases matching TRBD1. Germline loops: CDR1 MNHNY, CDR2 SVGAGI (reference sequence). The CDR3 extends over 14 amino acids. V lost 6 bases to trimming and J lost 2 bases; unmatched junction nucleotides: 4. CDR3 protein: CASRATGGNYGYTF. CDR3 in DNA: TGTGCCAGCAGGGCGACAGGGGGAAACTATGGCTACACCTTC.

Remarks on this clone: At one of its ends the junction is not consistent with the germline gene, which may arise from a read error. V usage is TRBV6-5 and J usage is TRBJ1-6, with 7 bases matching TRBD1. Germline assignment: CDR1 MNHEY and CDR2 SVGAGI. This CDR3 has 14 amino acids. The CDR3 loop is CASRRDRDNSLLHF. CDR3 coding DNA: TGTGCCAGCAGACGGGACAGAGATAATTCACTCCTCCACTTT.

V usage is TRBV7-9 and J usage is TRBJ2-1; 7 nucleotides match TRBD1. The trim removed 5 bases at V and 0 bases at J, leaving 4 bases unmatched. This CDR3 is 15 amino acids long. Germline loops: CDR1 SEHNR, CDR2 FQNEAQ (reference sequence). The CDR3 coding sequence is TGTGCCAGCAGCCCAGGGGGAAGCTCCTACAATGAGCAGTTCTTC. This codes for CASSPGGSSYNEQFF.

This clone was seen a handful of times. The chain employs TRBV5-5 and TRBJ1-1; no reliable D call. The germline V gene has CDR1 SGHKS and CDR2 YYEKEE (reference sequence). The CDR3 runs 13 residues. Trimming took off 3 bases at V and 3 bases at J, with 9 bases between the two ends. The DNA for the CDR3 is TGTGCCAGCAGCTCCCCGGCGGACACTGAAGCTTTCTTT. Protein product: CASSSPADTEAFF.

This clone was found many times. The chain employs TRBV7-9 and TRBJ1-2; maybe TRBD1 (6 bases). Germline V gives CDR1 SEHNR, CDR2 FQNEAQ (reference sequence). CDR3 size: 16 residues. Trimming shortened V by 5 bases and J by 0 bases, and 16 bases separated the two germline ends. The CDR3 sequence: CASSHKNRETNYGYTF. The CDR3 coding sequence is TGTGCCAGCAGCCACAAAAACAGGGAGACTAACTATGGCTACACCTTC.

This sequence joins TRBV28 and TRBJ1-1; D call uncertain. Trimming cost V 0 bases and J 8 bases, with 4 bases left between them. Germline CDR1 MDHEN, CDR2 SYDVKM. The CDR3 loop spans 11 amino acids. The CDR3 sequence: CASSLWTEAFF. CDR3 in DNA: TGTGCCAGCAGTTTATGGACAGAAGCTTTCTTT.